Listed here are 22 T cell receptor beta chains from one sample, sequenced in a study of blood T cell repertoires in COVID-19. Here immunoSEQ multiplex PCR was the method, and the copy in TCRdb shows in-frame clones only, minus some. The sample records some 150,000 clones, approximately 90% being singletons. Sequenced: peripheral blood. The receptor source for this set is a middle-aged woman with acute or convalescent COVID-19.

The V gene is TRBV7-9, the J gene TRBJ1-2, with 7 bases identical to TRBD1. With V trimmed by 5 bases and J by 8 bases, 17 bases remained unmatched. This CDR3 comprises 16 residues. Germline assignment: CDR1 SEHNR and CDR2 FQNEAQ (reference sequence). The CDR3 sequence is CASSPSRDSRTRGYTF. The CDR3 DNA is TGTGCCAGCAGCCCCTCCCGGGACAGCAGAACAAGGGGCTACACCTTC.

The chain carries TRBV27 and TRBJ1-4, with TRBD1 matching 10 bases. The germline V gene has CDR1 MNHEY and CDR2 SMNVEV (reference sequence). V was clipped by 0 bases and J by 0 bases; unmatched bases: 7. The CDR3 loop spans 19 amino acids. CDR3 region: CASSLSYPTGGSTNEKLFF. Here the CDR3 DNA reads TGTGCCAGCAGTTTATCCTACCCGACAGGGGGCTCAACTAATGAAAAACTGTTTTTT.

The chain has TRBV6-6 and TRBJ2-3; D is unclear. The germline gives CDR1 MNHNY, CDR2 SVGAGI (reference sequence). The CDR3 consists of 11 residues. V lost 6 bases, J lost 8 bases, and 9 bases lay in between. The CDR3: CASSLSGTQYF. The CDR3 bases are TGTGCCAGCAGCCTCTCGGGTACGCAGTATTTT.

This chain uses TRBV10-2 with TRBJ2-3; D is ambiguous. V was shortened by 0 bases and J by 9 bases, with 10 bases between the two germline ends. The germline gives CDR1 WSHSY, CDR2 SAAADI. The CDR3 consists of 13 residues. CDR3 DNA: TGCGCCAGCAGTGAGTCGTACGTGGGCACGCAGTATTTT. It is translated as CASSESYVGTQYF.

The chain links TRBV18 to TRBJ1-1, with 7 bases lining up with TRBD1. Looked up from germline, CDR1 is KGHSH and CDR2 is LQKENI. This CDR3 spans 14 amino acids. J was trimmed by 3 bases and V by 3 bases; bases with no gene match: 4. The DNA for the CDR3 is TGTGCCAGCTCACCCAACAGGGGCGACACTGAAGCTTTCTTT. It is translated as CASSPNRGDTEAFF.

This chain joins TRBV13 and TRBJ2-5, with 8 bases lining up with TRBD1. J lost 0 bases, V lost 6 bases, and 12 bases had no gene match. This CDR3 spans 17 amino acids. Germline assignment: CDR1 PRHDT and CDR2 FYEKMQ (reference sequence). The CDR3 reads CASSLIGQGKHQETQYF. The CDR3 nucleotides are TGTGCCAGCAGTCTGATAGGACAGGGTAAACACCAAGAGACCCAGTACTTC.

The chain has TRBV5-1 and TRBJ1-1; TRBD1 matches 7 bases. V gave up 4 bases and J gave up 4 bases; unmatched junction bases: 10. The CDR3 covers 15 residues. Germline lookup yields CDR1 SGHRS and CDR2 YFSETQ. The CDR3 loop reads CASSPGDRDRTEAFF. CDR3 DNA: TGCGCCAGCAGCCCCGGTGACAGGGATCGCACTGAAGCTTTCTTT.

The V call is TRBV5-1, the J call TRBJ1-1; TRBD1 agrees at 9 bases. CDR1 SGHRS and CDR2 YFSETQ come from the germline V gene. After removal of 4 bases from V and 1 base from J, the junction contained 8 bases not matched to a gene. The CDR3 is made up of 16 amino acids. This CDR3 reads CASSAGTGYANTEAFF. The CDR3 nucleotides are TGCGCCAGCAGCGCTGGGACAGGGTACGCGAACACTGAAGCTTTCTTT.

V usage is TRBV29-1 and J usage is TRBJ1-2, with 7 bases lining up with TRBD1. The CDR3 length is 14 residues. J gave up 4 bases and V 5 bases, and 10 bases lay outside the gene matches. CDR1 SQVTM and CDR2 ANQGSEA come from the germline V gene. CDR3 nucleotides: TGCAGCGTTCCCACGGGACAGCAATCCTATGGCTACACCTTC. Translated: CSVPTGQQSYGYTF.

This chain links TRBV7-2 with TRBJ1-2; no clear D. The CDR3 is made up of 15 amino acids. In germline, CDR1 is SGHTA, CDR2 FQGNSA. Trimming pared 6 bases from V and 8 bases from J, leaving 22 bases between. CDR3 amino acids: CASSPAFVQAVGYTF. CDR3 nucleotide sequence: TGTGCCAGCAGTCCGGCTTTTGTTCAGGCAGTAGGCTACACCTTC.

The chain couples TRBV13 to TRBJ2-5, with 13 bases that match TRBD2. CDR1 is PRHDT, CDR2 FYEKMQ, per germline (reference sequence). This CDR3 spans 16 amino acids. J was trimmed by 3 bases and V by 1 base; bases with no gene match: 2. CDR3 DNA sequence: TGTGCCAGCAGCTTAGCGGGACTAGCGGGGAAAGAGACCCAGTACTTC. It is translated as CASSLAGLAGKETQYF.

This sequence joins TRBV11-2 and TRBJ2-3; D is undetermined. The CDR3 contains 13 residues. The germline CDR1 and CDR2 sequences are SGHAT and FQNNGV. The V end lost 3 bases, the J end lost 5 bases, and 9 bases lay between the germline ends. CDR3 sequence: CASSFLHRDTQYF. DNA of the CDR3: TGTGCCAGCAGCTTCCTCCATAGAGATACGCAGTATTTT.

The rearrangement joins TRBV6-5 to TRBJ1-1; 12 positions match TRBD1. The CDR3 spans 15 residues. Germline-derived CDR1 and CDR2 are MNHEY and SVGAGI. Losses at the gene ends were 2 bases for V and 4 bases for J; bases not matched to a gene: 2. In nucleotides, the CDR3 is TGTGCCAGCAGTTACGGGACAGGGGGCGCCACTGAAGCTTTCTTT. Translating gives CASSYGTGGATEAFF.

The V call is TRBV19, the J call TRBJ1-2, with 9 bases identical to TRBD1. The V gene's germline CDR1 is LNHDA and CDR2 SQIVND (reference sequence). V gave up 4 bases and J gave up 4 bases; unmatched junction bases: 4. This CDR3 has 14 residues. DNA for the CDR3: TGTGCCAGTAGTAGGGACAGGGAGACCTATGGCTACACCTTC. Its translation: CASSRDRETYGYTF.

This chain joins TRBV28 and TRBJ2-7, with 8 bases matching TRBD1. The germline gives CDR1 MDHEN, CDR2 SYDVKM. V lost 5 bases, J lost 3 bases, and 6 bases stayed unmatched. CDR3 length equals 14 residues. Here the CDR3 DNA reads TGTGCCAGCAGTGAGACAGGGGCTTTCTACGAGCAGTACTTC. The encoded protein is CASSETGAFYEQYF.

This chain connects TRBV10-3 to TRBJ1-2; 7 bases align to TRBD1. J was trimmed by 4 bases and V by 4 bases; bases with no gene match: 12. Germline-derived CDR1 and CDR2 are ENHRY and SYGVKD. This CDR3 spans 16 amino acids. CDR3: CAISGGEGAPGYGYTF. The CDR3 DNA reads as TGTGCCATCAGTGGGGGTGAGGGGGCGCCGGGCTATGGCTACACCTTC.

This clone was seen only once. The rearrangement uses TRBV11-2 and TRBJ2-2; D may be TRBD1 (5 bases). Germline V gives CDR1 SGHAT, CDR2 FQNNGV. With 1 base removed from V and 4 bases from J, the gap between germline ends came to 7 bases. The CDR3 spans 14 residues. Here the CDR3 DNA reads TGTGCCAGCAGCTTAGGGACAACCACCGGGGAGCTGTTTTTT. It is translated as CASSLGTTTGELFF. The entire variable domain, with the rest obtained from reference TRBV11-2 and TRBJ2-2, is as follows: EAGVAQSPRYKIIEKRQSVAFWCNPISGHATLYWYQQILGQGPKLLIQFQNNGVVDDSQLPKDRFSAERLKGVDSTLKIQPAKLEDSAVYLCASSLGTTTGELFFGEGSRLTVL.

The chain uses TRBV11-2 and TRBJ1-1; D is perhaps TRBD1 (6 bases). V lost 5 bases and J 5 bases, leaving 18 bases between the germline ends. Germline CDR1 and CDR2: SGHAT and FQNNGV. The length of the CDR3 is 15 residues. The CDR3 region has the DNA TGTGCCAGCAGCCGAGGCACAGGGATCAGAACTGAAGCTTTCTTT. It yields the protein CASSRGTGIRTEAFF.

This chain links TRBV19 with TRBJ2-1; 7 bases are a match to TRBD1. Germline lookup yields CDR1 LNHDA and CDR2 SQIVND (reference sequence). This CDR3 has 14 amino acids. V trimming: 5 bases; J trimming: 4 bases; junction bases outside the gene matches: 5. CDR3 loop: CASSWDSEYNEQFF. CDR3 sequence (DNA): TGTGCCAGTAGTTGGGACAGCGAGTACAATGAGCAGTTCTTC.

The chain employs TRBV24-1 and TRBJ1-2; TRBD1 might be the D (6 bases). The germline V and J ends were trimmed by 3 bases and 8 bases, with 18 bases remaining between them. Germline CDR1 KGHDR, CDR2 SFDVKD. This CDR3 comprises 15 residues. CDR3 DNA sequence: TGTGCCACCAGTGATCTGCCGGGACATCATACAGGCTACACCTTC. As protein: CATSDLPGHHTGYTF.

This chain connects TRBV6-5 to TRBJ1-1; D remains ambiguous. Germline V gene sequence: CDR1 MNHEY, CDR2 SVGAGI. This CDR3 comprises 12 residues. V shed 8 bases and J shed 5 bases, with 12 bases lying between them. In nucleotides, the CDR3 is TGTGCCAGCGGTACGGCGGGTACTGAAGCTTTCTTT. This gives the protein CASGTAGTEAFF.

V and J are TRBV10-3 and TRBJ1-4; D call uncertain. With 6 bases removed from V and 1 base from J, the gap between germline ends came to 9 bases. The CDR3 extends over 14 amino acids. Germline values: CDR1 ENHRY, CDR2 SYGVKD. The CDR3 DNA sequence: TGTGCCATCAGCAAACCCGGAACTAATGAAAAACTGTTTTTT. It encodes CAISKPGTNEKLFF.